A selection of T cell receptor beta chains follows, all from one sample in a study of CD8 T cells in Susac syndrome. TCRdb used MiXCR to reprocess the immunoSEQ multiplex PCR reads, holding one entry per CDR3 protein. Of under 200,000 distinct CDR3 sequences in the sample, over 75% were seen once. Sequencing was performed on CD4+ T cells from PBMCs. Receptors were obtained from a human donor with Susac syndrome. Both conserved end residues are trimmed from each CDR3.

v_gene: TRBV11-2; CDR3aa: ASSLGLGSNSPLH
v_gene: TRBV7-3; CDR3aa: ASSRDRAGGANVLT
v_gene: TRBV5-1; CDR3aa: ASSLGTGEYQPQH
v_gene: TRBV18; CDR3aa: ATRELESSYEQY
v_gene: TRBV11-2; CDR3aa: ASSLSEETEAF
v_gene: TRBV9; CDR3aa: ASSAGRTETQY
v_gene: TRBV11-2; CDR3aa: ASSLGLGSTKYNEQF
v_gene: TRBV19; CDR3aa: ASSRTAGVSYNEQF
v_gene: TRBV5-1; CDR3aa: ASSLMSQKNTEAF
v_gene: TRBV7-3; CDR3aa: ASNQGGYTDTQY
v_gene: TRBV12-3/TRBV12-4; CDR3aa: ASTRDRREQY